Listed here are 2 T cell receptor beta chains from one sample, sequenced in a study of cytomegalovirus exposure and HLA in healthy donors. 13 Jbeta primers and 60 Vbeta primers were used for the PCR. TCRdb's copy holds only in-frame clones and misses some; the assay was immunoSEQ multiplex PCR. The table records tens of thousands of clones, approximately 83% of them present only once. The specimen was PBMCs. Receptors originate from a female donor in good health and CMV-seronegative.

CDR3 sequence (DNA): TGTGCCAGCAGCTTTACAGGGGGTAGGACTGAAGCTTTCTTT. Protein product: CASSFTGGRTEAFF. V is TRBV7-3 and J is TRBJ1-1, with 8 bases matching TRBD1. Germline loops: CDR1 SGHTA, CDR2 FQGTGA. The CDR3 is 14 residues long. V lost 3 bases to trimming and J lost 5 bases; unmatched junction nucleotides: 5.

This chain joins TRBV19 and TRBJ1-2; no clear D gene. CDR3 length equals 14 residues. The V and J ends lost 3 bases and 2 bases respectively, with 10 bases between them. Germline V gene lookup returns CDR1 LNHDA and CDR2 SQIVND (reference sequence). The CDR3 nucleotides are TGTGCCAGTAGTATCTTCGGGGTCAACTATGGCTACACCTTC. Amino acid sequence: CASSIFGVNYGYTF.